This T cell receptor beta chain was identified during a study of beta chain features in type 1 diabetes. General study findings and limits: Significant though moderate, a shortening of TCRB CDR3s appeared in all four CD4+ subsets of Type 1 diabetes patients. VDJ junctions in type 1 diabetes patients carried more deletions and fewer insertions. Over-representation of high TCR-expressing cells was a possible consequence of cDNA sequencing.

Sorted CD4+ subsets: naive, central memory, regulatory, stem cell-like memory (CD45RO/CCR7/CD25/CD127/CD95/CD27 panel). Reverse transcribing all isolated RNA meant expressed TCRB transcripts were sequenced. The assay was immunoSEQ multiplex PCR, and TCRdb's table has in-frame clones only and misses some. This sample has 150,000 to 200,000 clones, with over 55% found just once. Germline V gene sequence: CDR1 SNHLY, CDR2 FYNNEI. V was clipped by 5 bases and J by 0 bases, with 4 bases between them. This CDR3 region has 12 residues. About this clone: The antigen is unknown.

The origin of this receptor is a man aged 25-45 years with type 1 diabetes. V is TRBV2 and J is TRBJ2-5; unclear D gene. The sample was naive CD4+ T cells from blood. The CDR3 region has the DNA TGTGCCAGCAGTCGCGACCAAGAGACCCAGTACTTC. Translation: CASSRDQETQYF. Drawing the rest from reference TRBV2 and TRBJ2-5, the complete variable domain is EPEVTQTPSHQVTQMGQEVILRCVPISNHLYFYWYRQILGQKVEFLVSFYNNEISEKSEIFDDQFSVERPDGSNFTLKIRSTKLEDSAMYFCASSRDQETQYFGPGTRLLVL.